This is a list of T cell receptor beta chains from one sample in a study of blood T cell repertoires in COVID-19. The protocol was immunoSEQ multiplex PCR, while the TCRdb copy is restricted to in-frame clones and leaves out a portion. The sample includes over 200,000 clones, roughly 80% of them seen just once. The sample was PBMCs or T cells enriched from blood (not recorded which). The receptors come from a man aged 60 to 75 who had recovered from COVID-19. Both conserved end residues are part of each CDR3. The order of the fields is D gene, clone size, J gene, V gene, CDR3 protein, CDR3 DNA. D genes are given only for firm matches. Expanded clones are given a class, and other clones once, few, many or no size at all.

>.|.|TRBJ2-6|TRBV7-9
CASSLVPSGANVLTF
TGTGCCAGCAGCTTAGTCCCGTCTGGGGCCAACGTCCTGACTTTC
>.|.|TRBJ2-3|TRBV21-1
CASSKLAGGIDTQYF
TGTGCCAGCAGCAAGCTAGCGGGGGGAATAGATACGCAGTATTTT
>TRBD1|.|TRBJ2-5|TRBV7-2
CASSLALAGGETQYF
TGTGCCAGCAGCTTAGCTCTGGCAGGGGGAGAGACCCAGTACTTC
>TRBD2|once|TRBJ2-5|TRBV5-8
CASSWAAYSGGIKTQYF
TGTGCCAGCAGCTGGGCGGCCTATAGCGGGGGGATTAAGACCCAGTACTTC
>.|.|TRBJ2-3|TRBV18
CASSPYGGSTDTQYF
TGTGCCAGCTCACCATATGGCGGGAGCACAGATACGCAGTATTTT
>.|once|TRBJ1-2|TRBV3-1/TRBV3-2
CASSRQIPLYGYTF
TGTGCCAGCAGCCGACAGATACCACTGTATGGCTACACCTTC
>.|.|TRBJ1-5|TRBV2
CASSVLGLNQPQHF
TGTGCCAGCAGTGTTTTGGGGCTGAATCAGCCCCAGCATTTT
>.|.|TRBJ2-7|TRBV7-2
CASSLVGLHYEQYF
TGTGCCAGCAGCTTAGTGGGGCTCCACTACGAGCAGTACTTC
>TRBD1|.|TRBJ1-1|TRBV27
CASSLSPAGQGGTEAFF
TGTGCCAGCAGTTTATCGCCAGCGGGACAGGGGGGCACTGAAGCTTTCTTT
>TRBD1|.|TRBJ1-2|TRBV5-1
CASSFPFRDRGHGYTF
TGCGCCAGCAGCTTTCCGTTCCGGGACAGGGGTCACGGCTACACCTTC
>.|.|TRBJ1-1|TRBV3-1/TRBV3-2
CASSLTGTEAFF
TGTGCCAGCAGCCTGACGGGCACTGAAGCTTTCTTT
>.|once|TRBJ2-3|TRBV5-1
CASSLFGGADTQYF
TGCGCCAGCAGCCTATTCGGAGGGGCGGATACGCAGTATTTT
>TRBD1|.|TRBJ1-3|TRBV18
CASSPTGGNSGNTIYF
TGTGCCAGCTCCCCGACAGGGGGCAACTCTGGAAACACCATATATTTT
>TRBD2|.|TRBJ2-2|TRBV7-2
CASSPPVAGATTGELFF
TGTGCCAGCAGCCCACCGGTAGCGGGGGCCACCACCGGGGAGCTGTTTTTT
>.|.|TRBJ2-3|TRBV9
CASSVDLAYTDTQYF
TGTGCCAGCAGCGTAGATCTAGCGTACACAGATACGCAGTATTTT
>.|.|TRBJ1-3|TRBV7-2
CASSETTPGNTIYF
TGTGCCAGCAGCGAAACCACACCGGGAAACACCATATATTTT
>.|.|TRBJ2-1|TRBV7-9
CASGRGRNEQFF
TGTGCCTCGGGCAGGGGACGCAATGAGCAGTTCTTC
>.|.|TRBJ1-6|TRBV5-1
CASSPNGEGYNSPLHF
TGCGCCAGCAGCCCAAACGGTGAGGGATATAATTCACCCCTCCACTTT
>.|few|TRBJ1-4|TRBV9
CASSVDPGQSEKLFF
TGTGCCAGCAGCGTCGACCCCGGACAGAGTGAAAAACTGTTTTTT
>.|.|TRBJ1-1|TRBV4-3
CASSQDLPGTEAFF
TGCGCCAGCAGCCAAGATCTACCCGGCACTGAAGCTTTCTTT
>.|.|TRBJ2-3|TRBV2
CASNREADTQYF
TGTGCCAGCAACCGAGAGGCAGATACGCAGTATTTT
>.|.|TRBJ1-2|TRBV25-1
CASSRRGGPGTDYGYTF
TGTGCCAGCTCTAGAAGGGGGGGGCCAGGGACTGACTATGGCTACACCTTC
>TRBD2|.|TRBJ2-3|TRBV4-3
CASSQDRAGGADTQYF
TGCGCCAGCAGCCAAGATAGAGCGGGGGGGGCAGATACGCAGTATTTT
>.|.|TRBJ1-5|TRBV19
CASTTSLIRGNQPQHF
TGTGCCAGCACGACCTCTCTGATCAGGGGCAATCAGCCCCAGCATTTT
>.|.|TRBJ2-5|TRBV11-2
CASSLVGEGTQYF
TGTGCCAGCAGCTTAGTGGGTGAGGGGACCCAGTACTTC
>TRBD1|.|TRBJ2-1|TRBV11-1
CASSPRQGRSYNEQFF
TGTGCCAGCAGCCCCCGACAGGGTCGCTCCTACAATGAGCAGTTCTTC
>TRBD1|.|TRBJ1-5|TRBV6-6
CASSHGQGGYSNQPQHF
TGTGCCAGCAGTCACGGACAGGGGGGTTATAGCAATCAGCCCCAGCATTTT
>TRBD1|.|TRBJ1-4|TRBV11-3
CASSHGQATNEKLFF
TGTGCCAGCAGCCATGGACAGGCAACTAATGAAAAACTGTTTTTT
>.|.|TRBJ1-4|TRBV4-3
CASSQDTGLTEKLFF
TGCGCCAGCAGCCAAGATACAGGGTTGACTGAAAAACTGTTTTTT
>.|.|TRBJ1-3|TRBV7-2
CASSLVPEGNTIYF
TGTGCCAGCAGCTTAGTCCCGGAGGGAAACACCATATATTTT
>.|.|TRBJ2-3|TRBV10-3
CAISGLNMADTQYF
TGTGCCATCAGTGGACTGAACATGGCAGATACGCAGTATTTT
>.|.|TRBJ1-1|TRBV5-4
CASGTAQGNTEAFF
TGTGCCAGCGGTACAGCCCAGGGGAACACTGAAGCTTTCTTT
>TRBD2|.|TRBJ2-3|TRBV7-9
CASSLVSGPSTDTQYF
TGTGCCAGCAGCTTAGTTAGCGGGCCAAGCACAGATACGCAGTATTTT
>.|.|TRBJ2-7|TRBV19
CASSNPSLRPDEQYF
TGTGCCAGTAGTAACCCTAGTCTCCGTCCGGACGAGCAGTACTTC
>.|few|TRBJ2-3|TRBV6-5
CASSYWPGGTDTQYF
TGTGCCAGCAGTTACTGGCCAGGGGGCACAGATACGCAGTATTTT
>.|.|TRBJ1-5|TRBV7-8
CASSLLGGGVGNQPQHF
TGTGCCAGCAGCTTGCTTGGAGGGGGGGTTGGCAATCAGCCCCAGCATTTT
>.|.|TRBJ1-2|TRBV19
CASLGDPNIGGGYTF
TGTGCCAGCCTAGGAGACCCGAATATCGGGGGAGGCTACACCTTC
>.|.|TRBJ1-2|TRBV29-1
CSAGQKANYGYTF
TGCAGCGCCGGACAGAAAGCTAACTATGGCTACACCTTC
>.|.|TRBJ2-2|TRBV9
CASSVVGTTNTGELFF
TGTGCCAGCAGCGTAGTTGGGACAACGAACACCGGGGAGCTGTTTTTT
>TRBD1|.|TRBJ1-5|TRBV24-1
CATSDSDRGRNQPQHF
TGTGCCACCAGTGATTCTGACAGGGGGCGAAATCAGCCCCAGCATTTT
>TRBD1|.|TRBJ1-1|TRBV30
CAWDRGVNTEAFF
TGTGCCTGGGACAGGGGGGTAAACACTGAAGCTTTCTTT